A single sample is the source of the 23 T cell receptor beta chains below, sequenced in a study of human T cells and chemical hapten exposure. TCRdb redid the calling of the RACE reads with MiXCR, one entry per CDR3 protein. Counted here are about 96,000 distinct CDR3 sequences, 7.5% to 10% occurring once; the ten biggest clones make up approximately 2%. Described time point: patch test 2, 6 weeks after DPC sensitization. Documented treatment: therapeutic diphenylcyclopropenone sensitization with weekly scalp DPC. The sample in question was whole blood, obtained in connection with sensitization to the hapten diphenylcyclopropenone (DPC). These receptors were obtained from a woman in her thirties or forties with alopecia areata. Some clones in this sample may be carry-over from other donors' samples.

Many counts were recorded for this clonotype. The chain couples TRBV3-1 to TRBJ2-5; a possible D gene is TRBD1 (5 bases). CDR1 is LGHDT, CDR2 YNNKEL, per germline (reference sequence). The CDR3 is 15 residues long. V lost 3 bases to trimming and J lost 10 bases, with 21 bases between them. The CDR3: CASSHSSGAVSDQYF. The CDR3 bases are TGTGCCAGCAGCCATAGCAGTGGGGCAGTAAGTGACCAGTACTTC.

This chain links TRBV6-5 with TRBJ2-2; D is tentatively TRBD1 or TRBD2 (5 bases each). V was cut by 5 bases and J by 4 bases, with 14 bases left in between. The CDR3 consists of 15 residues. The germline CDR1 and CDR2 sequences are MNHEY and SVGAGI. As DNA, the CDR3 is TGTGCCAGCAGTGAGGGGTCTGCAGGCACCGGGGAGCTGTTTTTT. Encoded protein: CASSEGSAGTGELFF.

There are many counts of this clonotype. J is TRBJ1-5 and V is TRBV5-6; D remains ambiguous. The CDR3 covers 13 residues. The germline gives CDR1 SGHDT, CDR2 YYEEEE. The germline V and J ends were trimmed by 1 base and 0 bases, with 2 bases remaining between them. In nucleotides, the CDR3 is TGTGCCAGCAGCTTGTTTAGCAATCAGCCCCAGCATTTT. Translated, it gives CASSLFSNQPQHF.

This clonotype was picked up many times. The CDR3 region is CASSPYDSSFYEQYF. CDR3 DNA: TGTGCCAGCAGTCCCTATGACAGCTCTTTCTACGAGCAGTACTTC. The V and J genes are TRBV6-5 and TRBJ2-7; D perhaps matches TRBD1 (5 bases). V lost 5 bases and J 3 bases, leaving 17 bases between the germline ends. The CDR3 is made up of 15 amino acids. The germline V gene encodes CDR1 MNHEY and CDR2 SVGAGI.

This clonotype was observed at least ten times. This chain uses TRBV5-1 with TRBJ2-6, with D perhaps TRBD1 (5 bases). Trimming left V 4 bases short and J 1 base short, with 27 bases between. The CDR3 has 21 residues. Germline CDR1 SGHRS, CDR2 YFSETQ. The CDR3 DNA sequence: TGCGCCAGCAGCAGGGGCTGGATCCAAACCCACTCCATATCTGGGGCCAACGTCCTGACTTTC. Translating it yields CASSRGWIQTHSISGANVLTF.

This clonotype was picked up many times. The CDR3 loop is CSAAPAGTPYEQYF. In DNA form, the CDR3 reads TGCAGTGCGGCCCCAGCGGGAACCCCCTACGAGCAGTACTTC. The J gene is TRBJ2-7, the V gene TRBV20-1; the match to TRBD2 covers 7 bases. Germline V gene lookup returns CDR1 DFQATT and CDR2 SNEGSKA (reference sequence). This CDR3 has 14 amino acids. V lost 6 bases and J lost 2; bases outside the gene matches: 10.

This clonotype was recorded only once. CDR3 region: CASSTQGANSPLHF. The CDR3 nucleotides read TGTGCCAGTAGTACCCAGGGGGCGAATTCACCCCTCCACTTT. The chain is built from TRBV19 and TRBJ1-6, with 8 bases lining up with TRBD1. After removal of 4 bases from V and 7 bases from J, the junction contained 3 bases not matched to a gene. Per the germline V gene, CDR1 is LNHDA and CDR2 is SQIVND (reference sequence). CDR3 length: 14 amino acids.

There are a few counts of this clonotype. CDR3 sequence: CSVANWQGGETQYF. Here the CDR3 DNA reads TGCAGCGTTGCAAACTGGCAGGGGGGAGAGACCCAGTACTTC. The V call is TRBV29-1, the J call TRBJ2-5, with a possible D match to TRBD1 (7 bases). The V gene lost 4 bases and the J gene lost 4 bases, with 16 bases spanning the gap. The CDR3 consists of 14 residues. Looked up from germline, CDR1 is SQVTM and CDR2 is ANQGSEA.

This clonotype was seen at least ten times. The chain carries TRBV19 and TRBJ2-2; no clear D gene. The CDR3 has 14 residues. Germline V gene sequence: CDR1 LNHDA, CDR2 SQIVND (reference sequence). The germline V and J ends were trimmed by 7 bases and 9 bases, with 18 bases remaining between them. The CDR3 loop reads CASTPDWARRELFF. The CDR3 DNA sequence: TGTGCCAGTACCCCAGACTGGGCCCGCCGGGAGCTGTTTTTT.

This clonotype was detected a few times. The chain couples TRBV29-1 to TRBJ2-2; D is unresolved. Germline CDR1 and CDR2: SQVTM and ANQGSEA. Trimming pared 7 bases from V and 7 bases from J, leaving 16 bases between. This CDR3 spans 13 amino acids. In nucleotides, the CDR3 is TGCAGCGCAAGAAGGTCCAGTGACGGGGAGCTGTTTTTT. Its protein is CSARRSSDGELFF.

In its sample, this clonotype was seen many times. V usage is TRBV6-2 or TRBV6-3 and J usage is TRBJ2-5; the match to TRBD1 covers 7 bases. Per germline, CDR1 MNHEY and CDR2 SVGEGT. The length of the CDR3 is 13 residues. V was pared by 4 bases and J by 6 bases, with 5 bases of the junction left unmatched. CDR3: CASSSGQFKTQYF. The DNA for the CDR3 is TGTGCCAGCAGTTCGGGACAGTTCAAGACCCAGTACTTC.

This chain joins TRBV12-3 or TRBV12-4 and TRBJ2-1; a possible D gene is TRBD2 (6 bases). The V end was cut by 7 bases, the J end by 5 bases, with 21 bases between. The CDR3 runs 16 residues. The CDR3 sequence is CASKILSGSLNNEQFF. The CDR3 bases are TGTGCCAGCAAAATTTTAAGCGGGTCCCTCAACAATGAGCAGTTCTTC.

This clonotype was detected only a few times. The chain recombines TRBV7-2 with TRBJ1-1; D is unresolved. The CDR3 contains 13 residues. The germline CDR1 and CDR2 sequences are SGHTA and FQGNSA. V was cut by 8 bases and J by 4 bases, with 14 bases left in between. The CDR3 sequence is CASSSLAVTEAFF. The CDR3 region has the DNA TGTGCCAGCTCCTCCCTGGCGGTCACTGAAGCTTTCTTT.

There are a few counts of this clonotype. The chain has TRBV19 and TRBJ2-3; TRBD2 matches 8 bases. The CDR3 runs to 15 residues. Looked up from germline, CDR1 is LNHDA and CDR2 is SQIVND (reference sequence). V lost 1 base and J lost 4; bases outside the gene matches: 4. In DNA form, the CDR3 reads TGTGCCAGTAGTATAGCGGGAGGGCCTTCAGATACGCAGTATTTT. Its protein product is CASSIAGGPSDTQYF.

The J gene is TRBJ1-6, the V gene TRBV4-3, with 7 positions matching TRBD1. Germline V gene data show CDR1 as LGHNA and CDR2 as YSLEER. V gave up 3 bases and J gave up 10 bases; unmatched junction bases: 9. This CDR3 has 15 amino acids. CDR3 bases: TGCGCCAGCAGCCACGTGACAGGGAAACAGTCACCCCTCCACTTT. Amino acids: CASSHVTGKQSPLHF.

This sequence joins TRBV9 and TRBJ2-7, with 7 bases identical to TRBD1. Germline V gives CDR1 SGDLS, CDR2 YYNGEE. The V gene end was trimmed by 4 bases and the J gene end by 2 bases; junction bases not matched to a gene: 6. The CDR3 spans 14 residues. CDR3 in amino acids: CASSPRTGPYEQYF. In DNA, the CDR3 is TGTGCCAGCAGCCCTCGGACAGGTCCCTACGAGCAGTACTTC.

There are many counts of this clonotype. V is TRBV11-2 and J is TRBJ2-1, with 9 nucleotides matching TRBD2. V shed 2 bases and J 8 bases; nucleotides not matched to a gene: 7. The CDR3 has 15 amino acids. Germline V gene lookup returns CDR1 SGHAT and CDR2 FQNNGV. The CDR3 loop is CASSLYSGSEYEQFF. The CDR3 DNA sequence: TGTGCCAGCAGCTTATATAGCGGGAGCGAGTATGAGCAGTTCTTC.

This clonotype has a handful of counts. The V and J genes are TRBV7-3 and TRBJ1-1; D perhaps matches TRBD1 (6 bases). The V and J ends lost 5 bases and 4 bases respectively, with 14 bases between them. Germline-derived CDR1 and CDR2 are SGHTA and FQGTGA. There are 14 residues in the CDR3. In DNA, the CDR3 is TGTGCCAGCAGCCTCGACAGGAGGAGCACTGAAGCTTTCTTT. It codes for CASSLDRRSTEAFF.

This clonotype was seen repeatedly, ten times or more. The chain couples TRBV29-1 to TRBJ1-1; D remains ambiguous. The V end was cut by 3 bases, the J end by 0 bases, with 8 bases between. Looked up from germline, CDR1 is SQVTM and CDR2 is ANQGSEA. There are 13 residues in the CDR3. The CDR3 reads CSVDLGLNTEAFF. CDR3 sequence (DNA): TGCAGCGTTGATCTGGGATTGAACACTGAAGCTTTCTTT.

This chain links TRBV13 with TRBJ2-1, with D unresolved. Between the trimmed V and J ends, which lost 6 bases and 0 bases, there was a span of 12 bases. There are 15 residues in the CDR3. The V gene's germline CDR1 is PRHDT and CDR2 FYEKMQ (reference sequence). CDR3: CASSRTGLSYNEQFF. The CDR3 nucleotides are TGTGCCAGCAGTCGTACGGGTCTCTCCTACAATGAGCAGTTCTTC.

This clonotype has at least ten counts. J is TRBJ1-5 and V is TRBV28; D perhaps matches TRBD1 (5 bases). V was pared by 6 bases and J by 3 bases, with 15 bases between. CDR3 length: 15 amino acids. Germline V gene sequence: CDR1 MDHEN, CDR2 SYDVKM. CDR3 in amino acids: CASSPLGGNNQPQHF. The CDR3 DNA reads TGTGCCAGCAGCCCTCTTGGGGGTAACAATCAGCCCCAGCATTTT.

This clonotype was observed at least ten times. The rearrangement joins TRBV6-6 to TRBJ2-1; the D is unclear. The germline CDR1 and CDR2 sequences are MNHNY and SVGAGI (reference sequence). Trimming stripped 0 bases from V and 9 bases from J, with 12 bases between. The CDR3 is 14 amino acids. In nucleotides, the CDR3 is TGTGCCAGCAGTTACTCCCTAGGCGGAACTGAGCAGTTCTTC. Its translation is CASSYSLGGTEQFF.

J is TRBJ2-2 and V is TRBV7-2; D remains unclear. V lost 1 base, J lost 5 bases, and 11 bases lay in between. The CDR3 loop spans 15 amino acids. CDR1 is SGHTA, CDR2 FQGNSA, per germline. The CDR3 protein is CASSLGLQHTGELFF. The CDR3 region has the DNA TGTGCCAGCAGCTTAGGCTTACAACATACCGGGGAGCTGTTTTTT.